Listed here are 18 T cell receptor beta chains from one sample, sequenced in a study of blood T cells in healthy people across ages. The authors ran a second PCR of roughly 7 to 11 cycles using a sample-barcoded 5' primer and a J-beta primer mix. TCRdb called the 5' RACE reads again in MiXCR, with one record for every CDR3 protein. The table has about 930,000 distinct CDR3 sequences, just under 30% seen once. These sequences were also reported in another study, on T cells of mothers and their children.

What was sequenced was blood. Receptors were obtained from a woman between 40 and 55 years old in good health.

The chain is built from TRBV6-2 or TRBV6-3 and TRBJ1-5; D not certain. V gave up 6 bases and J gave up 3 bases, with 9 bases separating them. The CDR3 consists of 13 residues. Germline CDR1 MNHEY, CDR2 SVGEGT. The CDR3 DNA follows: TGTGCCAGCAGGAGGAGTATCAATCAGCCCCAGCATTTT. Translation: CASRRSINQPQHF.

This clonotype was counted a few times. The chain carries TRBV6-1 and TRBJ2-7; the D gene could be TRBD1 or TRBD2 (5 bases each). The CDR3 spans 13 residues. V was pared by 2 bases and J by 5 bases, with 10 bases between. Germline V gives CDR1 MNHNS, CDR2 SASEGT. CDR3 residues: CASSESGLNEQYF. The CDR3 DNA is TGTGCCAGCAGTGAATCGGGGCTCAACGAGCAGTACTTC.

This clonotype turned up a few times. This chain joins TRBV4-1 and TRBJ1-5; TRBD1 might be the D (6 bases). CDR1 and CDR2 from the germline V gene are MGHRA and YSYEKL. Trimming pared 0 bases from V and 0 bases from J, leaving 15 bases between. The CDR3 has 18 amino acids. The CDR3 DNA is TGCGCCAGCAGCCAAGAGAATTGGGGACATACTAGCAATCAGCCCCAGCATTTT. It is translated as CASSQENWGHTSNQPQHF.

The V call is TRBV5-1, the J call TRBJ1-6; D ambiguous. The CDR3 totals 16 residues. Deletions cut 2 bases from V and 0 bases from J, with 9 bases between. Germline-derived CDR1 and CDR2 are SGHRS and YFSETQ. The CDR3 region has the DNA TGCGCCAGCAGCTTCGGAGGGAGCTCCTATAATTCACCCCTCCACTTT. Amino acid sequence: CASSFGGSSYNSPLHF.

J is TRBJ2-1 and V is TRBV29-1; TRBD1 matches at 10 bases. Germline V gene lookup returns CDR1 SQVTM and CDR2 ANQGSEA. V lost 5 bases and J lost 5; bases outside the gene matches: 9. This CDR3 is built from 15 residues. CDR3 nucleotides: TGCAGCGTTTTAACCGGGACAGGGGACCACAATGAGCAGTTCTTC. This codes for CSVLTGTGDHNEQFF.

The CDR3 region is CASRPTGKGGEWTEAFF. The CDR3 nucleotides read TGTGCCAGCAGACCCACAGGGAAAGGGGGAGAATGGACTGAAGCTTTCTTT. The J gene is TRBJ1-1, the V gene TRBV12-3 or TRBV12-4; possibly TRBD1 for D (6 bases). Trimming shortened V by 6 bases and J by 5 bases, and 25 bases separated the two germline ends. This CDR3 region has 17 residues.

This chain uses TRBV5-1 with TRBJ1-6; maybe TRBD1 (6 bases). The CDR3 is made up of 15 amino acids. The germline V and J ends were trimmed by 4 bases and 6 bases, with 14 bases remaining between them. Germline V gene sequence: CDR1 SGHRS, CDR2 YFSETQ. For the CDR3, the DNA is TGCGCCAGCAGCCCGAGTACAGGGAGTAATTCACCCCTCCACTTT. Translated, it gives CASSPSTGSNSPLHF.

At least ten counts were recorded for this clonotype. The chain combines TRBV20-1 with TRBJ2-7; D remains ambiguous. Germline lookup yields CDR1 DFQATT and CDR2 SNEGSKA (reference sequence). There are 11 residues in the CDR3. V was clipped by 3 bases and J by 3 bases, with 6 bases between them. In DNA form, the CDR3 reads TGCAGTGCTAGGTCTGGCTACGAGCAGTACTTC. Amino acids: CSARSGYEQYF.

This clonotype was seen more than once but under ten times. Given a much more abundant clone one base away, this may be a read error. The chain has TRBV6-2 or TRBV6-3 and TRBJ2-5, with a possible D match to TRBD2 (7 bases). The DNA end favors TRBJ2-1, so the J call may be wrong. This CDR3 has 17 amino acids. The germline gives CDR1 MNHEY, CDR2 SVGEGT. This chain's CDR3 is CASSYSKRGALQETQFF. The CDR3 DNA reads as TGTGCCAGCAGTTACTCGAAACGGGGGGCGCTACAAGAGACCCAGTTCTTC.

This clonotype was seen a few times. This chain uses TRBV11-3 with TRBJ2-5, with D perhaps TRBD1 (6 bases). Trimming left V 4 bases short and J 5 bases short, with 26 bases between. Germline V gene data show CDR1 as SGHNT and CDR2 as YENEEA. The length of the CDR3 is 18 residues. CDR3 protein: CASSSGDIFSKNGETQYF. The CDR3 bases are TGTGCCAGCAGCTCCGGGGACATTTTCTCGAAGAATGGGGAGACCCAGTACTTC.

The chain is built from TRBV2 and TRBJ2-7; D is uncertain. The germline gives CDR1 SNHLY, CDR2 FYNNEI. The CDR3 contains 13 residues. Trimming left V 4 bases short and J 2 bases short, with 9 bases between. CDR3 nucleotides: TGTGCCAGCAGTGTGTCCCCGACCTACGAGCAGTACTTC. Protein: CASSVSPTYEQYF.

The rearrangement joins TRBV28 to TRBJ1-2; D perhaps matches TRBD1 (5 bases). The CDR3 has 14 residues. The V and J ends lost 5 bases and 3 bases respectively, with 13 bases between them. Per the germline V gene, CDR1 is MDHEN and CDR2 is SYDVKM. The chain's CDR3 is CASSPGGGDYGYTF. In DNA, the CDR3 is TGTGCCAGCAGTCCCGGCGGGGGGGACTATGGCTACACCTTC.

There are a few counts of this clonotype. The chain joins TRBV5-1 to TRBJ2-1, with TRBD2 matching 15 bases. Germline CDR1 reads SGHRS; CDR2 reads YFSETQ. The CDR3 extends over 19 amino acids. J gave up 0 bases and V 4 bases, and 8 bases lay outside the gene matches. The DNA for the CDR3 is TGCGCCAGCAGCAGATCCGGACTAGCGGGGGGGTTCTCCTACAATGAGCAGTTCTTC. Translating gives CASSRSGLAGGFSYNEQFF.

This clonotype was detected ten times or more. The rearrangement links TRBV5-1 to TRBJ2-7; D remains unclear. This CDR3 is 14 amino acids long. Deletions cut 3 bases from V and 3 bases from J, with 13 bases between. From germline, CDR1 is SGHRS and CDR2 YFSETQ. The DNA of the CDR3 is TGCGCCAGCAGCTCTAGACCGCCCAACTACGAGCAGTACTTC. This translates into CASSSRPPNYEQYF.

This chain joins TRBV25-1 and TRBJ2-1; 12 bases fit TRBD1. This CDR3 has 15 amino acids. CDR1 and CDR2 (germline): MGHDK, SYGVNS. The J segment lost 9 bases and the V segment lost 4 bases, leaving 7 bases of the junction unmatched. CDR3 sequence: CASSAAGTGGLEQFF. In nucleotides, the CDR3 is TGTGCCAGCAGTGCCGCAGGGACAGGGGGCCTTGAGCAGTTCTTC.

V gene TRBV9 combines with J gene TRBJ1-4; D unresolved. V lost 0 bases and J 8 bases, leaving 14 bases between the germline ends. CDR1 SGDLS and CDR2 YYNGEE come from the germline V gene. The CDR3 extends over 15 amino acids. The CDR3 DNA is TGTGCCAGCAGCGTAGCCCCATTATCTGGGGAAAAACTGTTTTTT. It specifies CASSVAPLSGEKLFF.

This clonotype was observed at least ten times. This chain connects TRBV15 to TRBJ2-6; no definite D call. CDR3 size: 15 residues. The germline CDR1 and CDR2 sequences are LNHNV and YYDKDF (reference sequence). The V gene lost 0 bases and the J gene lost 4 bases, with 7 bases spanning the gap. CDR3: CATSRDGQGANVLTF. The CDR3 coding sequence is TGTGCCACCAGCAGAGATGGGCAAGGGGCCAACGTCCTGACTTTC.

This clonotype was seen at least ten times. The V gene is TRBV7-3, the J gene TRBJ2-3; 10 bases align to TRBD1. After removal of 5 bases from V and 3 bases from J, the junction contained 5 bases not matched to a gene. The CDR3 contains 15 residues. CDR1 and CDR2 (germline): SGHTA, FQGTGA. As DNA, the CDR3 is TGTGCCAGCAGCCTCCGGACAGGGGGTACAGATACGCAGTATTTT. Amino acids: CASSLRTGGTDTQYF.